The 7 T cell receptor beta chains below come from one sample, sequenced in a study of blood T cells in healthy people across ages. Primed by a sample-barcoded 5' primer and a J-beta primer mix, a second PCR proceeded for roughly 6 to 12 cycles. TCRdb re-called the 5' RACE reads with MiXCR, one entry per CDR3 protein. The data contain about 940,000 distinct CDR3 sequences, roughly 48% of them singletons. The sample taken for sequencing was blood. Source of these receptors: a man younger than 45 in good health.

The chain couples TRBV11-3 to TRBJ1-1; 7 bases map to TRBD1. Germline-derived CDR1 and CDR2 are SGHNT and YENEEA. V gave up 5 bases and J gave up 1 base; unmatched junction bases: 13. This CDR3 comprises 17 residues. CDR3 sequence: CASSRRSLTGPNTEAFF. Here the CDR3 DNA reads TGTGCCAGCAGCCGACGATCCTTGACAGGGCCGAACACTGAAGCTTTCTTT.

V gene TRBV27 combines with J gene TRBJ1-2; 9 nucleotides match TRBD1. The V gene end was trimmed by 4 bases and the J gene end by 4 bases; junction bases not matched to a gene: 7. There are 15 residues in the CDR3. Germline V gives CDR1 MNHEY, CDR2 SMNVEV (reference sequence). CDR3 nucleotide sequence: TGTGCCAGCAGTTCACCGGGGGACAGGGTCTATGGCTACACCTTC. Amino acid sequence: CASSSPGDRVYGYTF.

In its sample, this clonotype was seen a few times. The rearrangement joins TRBV7-2 to TRBJ1-6; D unresolved. The CDR3 is 15 amino acids. Germline V lookup: CDR1 SGHTA, CDR2 FQGNSA. Trimming took 2 bases from V and 10 from J, leaving 15 bases between them. The CDR3, as DNA: TGTGCCAGCAGCTTAATTGAGGGTGGAAGGTCACCCCTCCACTTT. Translating gives CASSLIEGGRSPLHF.

This clonotype appeared a few times. V gene TRBV20-1 combines with J gene TRBJ2-7, with D unresolved. CDR1 and CDR2 from the germline V gene are DFQATT and SNEGSKA (reference sequence). The CDR3 extends over 13 amino acids. Trimming took 7 bases from V and 1 from J, leaving 14 bases between them. The CDR3, as DNA: TGCAGTGTCCCGACCCGCAGTTCCTACGAGCAGTACTTC. It translates to CSVPTRSSYEQYF.

The count of this clonotype is one. The chain recombines TRBV29-1 with TRBJ2-7, with D possibly TRBD1 on 6 matching bases. The CDR3 sequence is 13 residues long. The V gene's germline CDR1 is SQVTM and CDR2 ANQGSEA. The V end lost 1 base, the J end lost 4 bases, and 11 bases lay between the germline ends. The CDR3 coding sequence is TGCAGCGTTGAAGGGCAGGGGATTTACGAGCAGTACTTC. Its protein product is CSVEGQGIYEQYF.

The V call is TRBV29-1, the J call TRBJ2-1; the match to TRBD2 covers 9 bases. The junction had 3 bases not matched to a gene; V was cut back by 0 bases and J by 3 bases. The CDR3 consists of 15 residues. Germline CDR1 and CDR2: SQVTM and ANQGSEA. In nucleotides, the CDR3 is TGCAGCGTTGAAGAAATACTAGCGGGCTACAATGAGCAGTTCTTC. Translation: CSVEEILAGYNEQFF.

The rearrangement uses TRBV27 and TRBJ1-1; tentatively, D is TRBD1 (5 bases). Germline loops: CDR1 MNHEY, CDR2 SMNVEV (reference sequence). Trimming stripped 3 bases from V and 3 bases from J, with 11 bases between. This CDR3 is built from 14 residues. This chain's CDR3 is CASSLQGRDTEAFF. The CDR3 nucleotides are TGTGCCAGCAGTTTGCAGGGACGGGACACTGAAGCTTTCTTT.